This entry features one T cell receptor beta chain sequence. As yet, its antigen is unknown. Repertoires were generated with immunoSEQ multiplex PCR, while TCRdb's copy carries only in-frame clones and drops some. The sample has some 180,000 clones; approximately 89% are singletons. Analyses pooled second doses at about 4 or about 12 weeks. This sample is part of a study of T cell responses to AZD1222 COVID-19 vaccine. Findings of the study overall: Across spike, vaccine-associated CD4 TCRs were found, dominant at 160-218 and 743-854. Just 6 or 7 people given AZD1222 tested seropositive at baseline.

Germline V gene data show CDR1 as MRHNA and CDR2 as SNTAGT. Trimming took 4 bases from V and 5 from J, leaving 23 bases between them. The CDR3 is 17 amino acids. The sequence was collected from an adult who received the AZD1222 COVID-19 vaccine. The J gene is TRBJ2-5, the V gene TRBV6-4; perhaps TRBD1 as D (5 bases). Sequencing was performed on peripheral blood, taken 28 days after the second AZD1222 dose. CDR3: CASSGTGSGFKEETQYF. The CDR3 DNA reads TGTGCCAGCAGTGGAACAGGTTCGGGCTTCAAGGAGGAGACCCAGTACTTC.